The next 20 T cell receptor beta chains were all read from a single sample in a study of human T cells and chemical hapten exposure. TCRdb re-derived calls from the RACE reads in MiXCR, one entry per CDR3 protein. The data show about 380,000 distinct CDR3 sequences, about 5.1% seen once. Regarding time point: pre-sensitization, week 0. Stated treatment: therapeutic diphenylcyclopropenone sensitization with weekly scalp DPC. The sample in question was whole blood, obtained in connection with sensitization to the hapten diphenylcyclopropenone (DPC). Receptor source: a woman aged 45 to 65 with alopecia areata. Some clones in this sample may be carry-over from other donors' samples.

This clonotype came up many times. This chain connects TRBV4-2 to TRBJ2-1; 7 nucleotides agree with TRBD2. V trimming: 2 bases; J trimming: 6 bases; junction bases outside the gene matches: 10. CDR3 length equals 16 residues. Germline CDR1 LGHNA, CDR2 YNFKEQ. CDR3 in DNA: TGTGCCAGCAGCCAATTCGGAACGGGGGGACCCAATGAGCAGTTCTTC. Translating gives CASSQFGTGGPNEQFF.

Ten or more counts support this clonotype. The genes are TRBV20-1 and TRBJ1-2, with TRBD1 matching over 11 bases. The germline V gene encodes CDR1 DFQATT and CDR2 SNEGSKA (reference sequence). V gave up 6 bases and J gave up 7 bases; unmatched junction bases: 4. The CDR3 contains 12 residues. CDR3 in DNA: TGCAGTGCAGGGACAGGGGGGGCTGGCTACACCTTC. Amino acids: CSAGTGGAGYTF.

Ten or more counts support this clonotype. The J gene is TRBJ2-3, the V gene TRBV28; D could derive from TRBD1 or TRBD2 (6 bases each). There are 20 residues in the CDR3. V dropped 2 bases and J dropped 0 bases, with 24 bases sitting between them. The germline gives CDR1 MDHEN, CDR2 SYDVKM. This CDR3 is CASSLTGGTPEGPSTDTQYF. The CDR3, as DNA: TGTGCCAGCAGTTTAACGGGCGGGACACCAGAGGGTCCTAGCACAGATACGCAGTATTTT.

This clonotype was seen repeatedly, ten times or more. The V and J genes are TRBV20-1 and TRBJ1-1; D perhaps matches TRBD1 (5 bases). Per germline, CDR1 DFQATT and CDR2 SNEGSKA (reference sequence). This CDR3 is 15 amino acids long. Trimming took off 0 bases at V and 3 bases at J, with 14 bases between the two ends. The CDR3 here is CSARDLEGKDTEAFF. In DNA, the CDR3 is TGCAGTGCTAGAGATCTAGAGGGGAAAGACACTGAAGCTTTCTTT.

The chain is built from TRBV12-3 or TRBV12-4 and TRBJ2-6; D remains unclear. V lost 6 bases and J lost 1, with 10 bases in between. The CDR3 extends over 15 amino acids. The CDR3 sequence is CASSSAQSGANVLTF. For the CDR3, the DNA is TGTGCCAGCAGCTCAGCCCAGTCTGGGGCCAACGTCCTGACTTTC.

This clonotype has just a few counts. The chain links TRBV7-2 to TRBJ2-2; D gene unclear. Germline V lookup: CDR1 SGHTA, CDR2 FQGNSA. Trimming removed 2 bases at V and 4 bases at J, with 23 bases between. This CDR3 is 19 amino acids long. CDR3 sequence: CASSLWLLHSGDVTGELFF. Here the CDR3 DNA reads TGTGCCAGCAGCTTATGGCTACTTCACTCAGGAGATGTCACCGGGGAGCTGTTTTTT.

In its sample, this clonotype was seen a few times. The rearrangement links TRBV6-1 to TRBJ1-5; tentative D call: TRBD1 (6 bases). This CDR3 is 16 amino acids long. The V gene lost 4 bases and the J gene lost 0 bases, with 13 bases spanning the gap. CDR1 is MNHNS and CDR2 is SASEGT in the germline V gene. The CDR3 DNA is TGTGCCAGCAGTGCCTACGACAGGTATAGCAATCAGCCCCAGCATTTT. This encodes CASSAYDRYSNQPQHF.

Many counts were recorded for this clonotype. This chain joins TRBV20-1 and TRBJ2-2; 7 bases agree with TRBD2. Unmatched junction bases numbered 9, after V lost 3 bases and J lost 5 bases. The germline CDR1 and CDR2 sequences are DFQATT and SNEGSKA (reference sequence). This CDR3 spans 15 amino acids. CDR3 bases: TGCAGTGCTAGTCCTTTGGGGAGGGTAACCGGGGAGCTGTTTTTT. This sequence encodes CSASPLGRVTGELFF.

There are a few counts of this clonotype. The chain employs TRBV11-1 and TRBJ2-3; 8 bases agree with TRBD1. From germline, CDR1 is SGHAT and CDR2 FQDESV (reference sequence). V lost 0 bases, J lost 4 bases, and 3 bases stayed unmatched. The CDR3 is made up of 15 amino acids. CDR3 sequence (DNA): TGTGCCAGCAGCTTAGCAGAACAGGGGGCAGATACGCAGTATTTT. Translation: CASSLAEQGADTQYF.

The chain has TRBV28 and TRBJ2-1, with D perhaps matching TRBD2 (7 bases). Trimming removed 2 bases at V and 5 bases at J, with 13 bases between. The CDR3 runs to 15 residues. Germline lookup yields CDR1 MDHEN and CDR2 SYDVKM. The CDR3 protein is CASSLGRGGHNEQFF. In DNA form, the CDR3 reads TGTGCCAGCAGTTTAGGAAGGGGGGGTCACAATGAGCAGTTCTTC.

In its sample, this clonotype was seen many times. V and J are TRBV7-2 and TRBJ1-2, with 11 bases matching TRBD1. This CDR3 comprises 14 residues. Unmatched junction bases numbered 3, after V lost 7 bases and J lost 2 bases. Germline CDR1 SGHTA, CDR2 FQGNSA. CDR3 DNA sequence: TGTGCCAGCACCTGGACAGGGGGCAACTATGGCTACACCTTC. It yields the protein CASTWTGGNYGYTF. The full variable domain, rest sourced from reference TRBV7-2 and TRBJ1-2, is GAGVSQSPSNKVTEKGKDVELRCDPISGHTALYWYRQSLGQGLEFLIYFQGNSAPDKSGLPSDRFSAERTGGSVSTLTIQRTQQEDSAVYLCASTWTGGNYGYTFGSGTRLTVV.

This clonotype was seen repeatedly, ten times or more. The J gene is TRBJ2-2, the V gene TRBV24-1; 13 bases align to TRBD2. The CDR3 totals 17 residues. Germline CDR1 reads KGHDR; CDR2 reads SFDVKD. After removal of 0 bases from V and 6 bases from J, the junction contained 3 bases not matched to a gene. CDR3 region: CATSDLRTSGSPGELFF. The CDR3 nucleotides are TGTGCCACCAGTGATTTGCGGACTAGCGGGAGCCCCGGGGAGCTGTTTTTT.

The chain recombines TRBV20-1 with TRBJ1-1, with 7 bases fitting TRBD1. After removal of 5 bases from V and 2 bases from J, the junction contained 5 bases not matched to a gene. CDR3 size: 13 residues. The germline CDR1 and CDR2 sequences are DFQATT and SNEGSKA (reference sequence). DNA for the CDR3: TGCAGTGCTCCAGGGGGAGGTAACACTGAAGCTTTCTTT. It encodes CSAPGGGNTEAFF.

The chain has TRBV28 and TRBJ2-3; a possible D gene is TRBD1 (6 bases). The CDR3 covers 13 residues. V dropped 3 bases and J dropped 9 bases, with 13 bases sitting between them. CDR1 and CDR2 (germline): MDHEN, SYDVKM. For the CDR3, the DNA is TGTGCCAGCAGTTTTACTACAGGGCGCACGCAGTATTTT. Translation gives CASSFTTGRTQYF.

This clonotype was counted at least ten times. The gene calls are TRBV27 and TRBJ2-7; D uncertain. The CDR3 runs 12 residues. Looked up from germline, CDR1 is MNHEY and CDR2 is SMNVEV (reference sequence). V shed 2 bases and J shed 2 bases, with 4 bases lying between them. This CDR3 is CASSLQAYEQYF. The DNA of the CDR3 is TGTGCCAGCAGTTTACAGGCCTACGAGCAGTACTTC.

This rearrangement joins TRBV29-1 to TRBJ2-5; 9 bases are a match to TRBD2. After removal of 7 bases from V and 4 bases from J, the junction contained 1 base not matched to a gene. CDR3 length: 11 amino acids. CDR1 and CDR2 (germline): SQVTM, ANQGSEA. CDR3 loop: CSGTSAETQYF. DNA for the CDR3: TGCAGCGGGACTAGCGCAGAGACCCAGTACTTC.

This clonotype was seen a handful of times. The chain employs TRBV29-1 and TRBJ2-1; 8 bases agree with TRBD2. The CDR3 runs 13 residues. Germline V gives CDR1 SQVTM, CDR2 ANQGSEA. The CDR3 loop is CTSGGDRLNEQFF. The DNA of the CDR3 is TGCACCTCCGGGGGGGACCGTCTCAATGAGCAGTTCTTC.

This clonotype was seen repeatedly, ten times or more. The chain links TRBV4-3 to TRBJ1-5, with D possibly TRBD1 on 6 matching bases. This CDR3 comprises 16 residues. The V and J ends lost 1 base and 4 bases respectively, with 14 bases between them. Germline CDR1 reads LGHNA; CDR2 reads YSLEER. The CDR3 loop is CASSQALGGLNQPQHF. The CDR3 DNA sequence: TGCGCCAGCAGCCAAGCCTTAGGGGGGTTGAATCAGCCCCAGCATTTT.

In its sample, this clonotype was seen many times. This chain links TRBV2 with TRBJ2-6, with a possible D match to TRBD2 (5 bases). V dropped 8 bases and J dropped 2 bases, with 19 bases sitting between them. The CDR3 runs 17 residues. In germline, CDR1 is SNHLY, CDR2 FYNNEI. The CDR3 sequence: CASLRAPWSPGANVLTF. CDR3 DNA sequence: TGTGCCAGCTTGAGGGCACCGTGGTCCCCTGGGGCCAACGTCCTGACTTTC.

This clonotype has ten or more counts. The chain carries TRBV15 and TRBJ1-2; no definite D call. Germline CDR1 is LNHNV and CDR2 is YYDKDF (reference sequence). Trimming took 3 bases from V and 0 from J, leaving 11 bases between them. The CDR3 is 15 amino acids. The CDR3 DNA reads TGTGCCACCAGCAGCGAACGAAGAACTAACTATGGCTACACCTTC. It codes for CATSSERRTNYGYTF.